This T cell receptor beta chain stems from a study of blood T cell repertoires in COVID-19. Study details: Sites across the United States, Italy and Spain contributed samples from acute and convalescent COVID-19.

Sequencing used immunoSEQ multiplex PCR; TCRdb keeps in-frame clones, though not all of them. The top ten clones hold around 10% of a sample with approximately 150,000 clones, 80% to 90% of them seen once. CDR1 is MNHNS and CDR2 is SASEGT in the germline V gene. The CDR3 totals 16 residues. Trimming removed 4 bases from V and 0 bases from J, with 10 bases in between. The gene calls are TRBV6-1 and TRBJ1-6; no reliable D call. Sequencing input: PBMCs or T cells enriched from blood (not recorded which). This TCR derives from a man in his fifties or sixties who had recovered from COVID-19. The CDR3 loop is CASSVRLSSYNSPLHF. The DNA of the CDR3 is TGTGCCAGCAGTGTTAGACTGAGCTCCTATAATTCACCCCTCCACTTT.